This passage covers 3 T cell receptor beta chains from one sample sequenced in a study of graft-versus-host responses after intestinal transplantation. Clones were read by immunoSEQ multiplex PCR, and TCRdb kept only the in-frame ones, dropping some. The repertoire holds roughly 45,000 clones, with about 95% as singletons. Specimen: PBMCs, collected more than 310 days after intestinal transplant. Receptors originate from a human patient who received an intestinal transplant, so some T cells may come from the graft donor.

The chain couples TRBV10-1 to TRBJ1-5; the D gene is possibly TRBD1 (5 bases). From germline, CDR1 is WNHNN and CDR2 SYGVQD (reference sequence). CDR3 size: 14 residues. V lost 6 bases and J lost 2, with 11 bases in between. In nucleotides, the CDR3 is TGCGCCAGCAGGGGACGGAGGGGCAATCAGCCCCAGCATTTT. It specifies CASRGRRGNQPQHF.

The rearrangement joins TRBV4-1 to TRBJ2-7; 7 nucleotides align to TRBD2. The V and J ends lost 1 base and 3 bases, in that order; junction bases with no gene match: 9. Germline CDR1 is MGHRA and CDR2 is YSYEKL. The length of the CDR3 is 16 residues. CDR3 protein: CASSQAISSGVYEQYF. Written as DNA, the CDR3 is TGCGCCAGCAGCCAAGCGATTTCTAGCGGCGTCTACGAGCAGTACTTC.

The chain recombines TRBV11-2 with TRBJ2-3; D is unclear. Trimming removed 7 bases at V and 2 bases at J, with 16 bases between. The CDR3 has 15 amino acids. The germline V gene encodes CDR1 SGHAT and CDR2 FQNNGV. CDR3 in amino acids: CASTRDAVLTDTQYF. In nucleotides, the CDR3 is TGTGCCAGCACCAGAGACGCAGTCCTCACAGATACGCAGTATTTT.